The entry below describes one T cell receptor beta chain. A junction boundary mismatches the germline segment, possibly from a read error. This specimen belongs to a study of blood T cell repertoires in COVID-19. Study processing details: Reference gene primer amplification in the assay estimated nucleated cell counts. Profiled with immunoSEQ multiplex PCR; TCRdb holds only in-frame clones, not every one. V, J and clone size are those of that table, while D and trimming were read from the DNA. The sample has a few hundred thousand clones; about 90% are singletons. The CDR3 spans 15 residues. Germline values: CDR1 MNHEY, CDR2 SVGAGI.

The sequenced material came from peripheral blood. The rearrangement joins TRBV6-5 to TRBJ1-5; 10 bases align to TRBD1. The TCR sequence derives from a man between 18 and 29 years old who had recovered from COVID-19. The chain's CDR3 is CASSNSGTGDQPQHF. CDR3 in DNA: TGTGCCAGCAGTAACTCCGGGACAGGGGATCAGCCCCAGCATTTT.